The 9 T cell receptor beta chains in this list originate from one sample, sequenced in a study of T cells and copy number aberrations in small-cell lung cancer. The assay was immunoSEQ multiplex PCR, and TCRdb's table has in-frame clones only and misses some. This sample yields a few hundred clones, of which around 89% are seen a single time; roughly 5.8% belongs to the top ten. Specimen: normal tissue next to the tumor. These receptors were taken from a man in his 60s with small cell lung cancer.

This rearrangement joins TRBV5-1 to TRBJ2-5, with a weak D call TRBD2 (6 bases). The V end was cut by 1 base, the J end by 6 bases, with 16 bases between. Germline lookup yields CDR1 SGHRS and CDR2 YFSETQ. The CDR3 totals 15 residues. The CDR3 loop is CASSLTGSGGKTQYF. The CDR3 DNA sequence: TGCGCCAGCAGCTTGACCGGGAGTGGGGGTAAGACCCAGTACTTC.

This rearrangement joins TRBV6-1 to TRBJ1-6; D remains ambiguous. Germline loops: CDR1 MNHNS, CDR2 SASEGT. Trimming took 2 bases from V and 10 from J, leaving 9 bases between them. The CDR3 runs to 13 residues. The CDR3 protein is CASSERKKSPLHF. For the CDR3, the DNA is TGTGCCAGCAGTGAACGCAAGAAGTCACCCCTCCACTTT.

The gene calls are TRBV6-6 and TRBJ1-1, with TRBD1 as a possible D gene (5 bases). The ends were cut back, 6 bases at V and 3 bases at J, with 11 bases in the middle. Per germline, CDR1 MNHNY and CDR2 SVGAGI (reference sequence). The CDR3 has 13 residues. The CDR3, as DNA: TGTGCCAGCAGACAGGACCGGTACACTGAAGCTTTCTTT. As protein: CASRQDRYTEAFF.

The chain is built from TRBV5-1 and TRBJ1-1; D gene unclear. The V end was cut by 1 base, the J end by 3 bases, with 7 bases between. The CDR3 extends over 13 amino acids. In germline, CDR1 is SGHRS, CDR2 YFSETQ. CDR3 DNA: TGCGCCAGCAGCTTGAACGGCTACACTGAAGCTTTCTTT. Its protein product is CASSLNGYTEAFF.

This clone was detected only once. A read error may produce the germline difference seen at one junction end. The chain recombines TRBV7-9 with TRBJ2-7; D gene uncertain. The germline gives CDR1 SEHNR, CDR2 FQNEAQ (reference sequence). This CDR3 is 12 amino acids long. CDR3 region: CANSATTGEQYF. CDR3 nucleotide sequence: TGTGCCAACAGCGCAACAACGGGCGAGCAGTACTTC.

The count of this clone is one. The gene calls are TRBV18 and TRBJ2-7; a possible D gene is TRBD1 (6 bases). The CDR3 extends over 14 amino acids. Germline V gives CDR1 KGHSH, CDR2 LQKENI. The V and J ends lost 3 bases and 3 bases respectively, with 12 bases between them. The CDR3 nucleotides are TGTGCCAGCTCACCCCGAAAGGACAGCTACGAGCAGTACTTC. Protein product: CASSPRKDSYEQYF.

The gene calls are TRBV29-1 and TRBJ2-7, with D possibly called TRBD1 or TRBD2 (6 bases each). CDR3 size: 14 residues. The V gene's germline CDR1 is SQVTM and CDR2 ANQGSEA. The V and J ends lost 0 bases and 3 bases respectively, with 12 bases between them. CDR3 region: CSVEEERGVYEQYF. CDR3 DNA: TGCAGCGTTGAAGAAGAAAGGGGGGTCTACGAGCAGTACTTC.

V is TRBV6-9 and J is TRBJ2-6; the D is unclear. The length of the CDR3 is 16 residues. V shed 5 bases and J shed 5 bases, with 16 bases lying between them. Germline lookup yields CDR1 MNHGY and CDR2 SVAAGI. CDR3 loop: CASSQLIQSRANVLTF. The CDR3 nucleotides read TGTGCCAGCAGTCAATTAATACAAAGTCGGGCCAACGTCCTGACTTTC.

Here the CDR3 reads CATSRARGPQHF. The CDR3 bases are TGTGCCACCAGCAGAGCCAGGGGGCCCCAGCATTTT. This rearrangement joins TRBV15 to TRBJ1-5, with a possible D match to TRBD1 (6 bases). V gave up 1 base and J gave up 9 bases, with 7 bases separating them. Germline-derived CDR1 and CDR2 are LNHNV and YYDKDF (reference sequence). The CDR3 loop spans 12 amino acids.